The entry that follows covers one T cell receptor beta chain sequence. Its specificity is unknown. The same CDR3 arises from other DNA sequences in this sample as well. With 60 Vbeta and 13 Jbeta primers, the PCR was carried out. TCRdb's table, derived via immunoSEQ multiplex PCR, lists solely in-frame clones and lacks some. The sample holds 210,000 or so clones, over 80% seen once. The source of the sample is a study of cytomegalovirus exposure and HLA in healthy donors. Study-level results: Excluded were some V segments that proved indistinguishable, including TRBV6-2 and TRBV6-3. As a later analysis revealed, the rate of TCR association differed by HLA locus, with DRB1 most and HLA-C fewest.

Germline V gene data show CDR1 as KGHSH and CDR2 as LQKENI. This CDR3 has 14 residues. Unmatched junction bases numbered 1, after V lost 2 bases and J lost 0 bases. The rearrangement joins TRBV18 to TRBJ2-7, with 7 bases identical to TRBD1. The sequence was collected from a man in his thirties or forties in good health and CMV-seronegative. Sequenced: PBMCs. The CDR3 nucleotides are TGTGCCAGCTCACCAGGACAGGCCTCCTACGAGCAGTACTTC. It specifies CASSPGQASYEQYF.